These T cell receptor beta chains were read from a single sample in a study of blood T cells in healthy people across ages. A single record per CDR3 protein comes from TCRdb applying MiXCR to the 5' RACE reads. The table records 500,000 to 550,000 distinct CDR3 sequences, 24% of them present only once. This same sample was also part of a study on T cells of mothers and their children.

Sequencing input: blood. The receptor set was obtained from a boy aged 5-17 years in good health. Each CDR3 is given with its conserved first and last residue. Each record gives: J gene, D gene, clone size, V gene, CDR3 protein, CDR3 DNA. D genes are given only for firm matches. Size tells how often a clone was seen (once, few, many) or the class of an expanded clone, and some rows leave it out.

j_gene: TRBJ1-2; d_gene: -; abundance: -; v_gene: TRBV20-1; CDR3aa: CSATRVSASGYTF; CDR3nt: TGCAGTGCCACGCGGGTTAGTGCCTCTGGCTACACCTTC
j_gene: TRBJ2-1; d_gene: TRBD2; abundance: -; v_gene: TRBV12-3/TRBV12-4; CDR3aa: CASSISGTSENNEQFF; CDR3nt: TGTGCCAGCAGTATCTCCGGGACTAGCGAGAACAATGAGCAGTTCTTC
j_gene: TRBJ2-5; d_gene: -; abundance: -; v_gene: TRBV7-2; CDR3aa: CASSLGPAQETQYF; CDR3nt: TGTGCCAGCAGCTTAGGTCCGGCCCAAGAGACCCAGTACTTC
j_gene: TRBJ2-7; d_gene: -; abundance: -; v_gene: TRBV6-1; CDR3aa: CASSVLQTSYEQYF; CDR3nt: TGTGCCAGCAGTGTTTTACAGACCTCCTACGAGCAGTACTTC
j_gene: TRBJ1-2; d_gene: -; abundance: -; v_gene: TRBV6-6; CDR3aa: CASSRGQSNYGYTF; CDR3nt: TGTGCCAGCAGTCGGGGTCAATCCAACTATGGCTACACCTTC
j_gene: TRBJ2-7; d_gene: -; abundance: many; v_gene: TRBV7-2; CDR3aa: CASSLAVPLEQYF; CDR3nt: TGTGCCAGCAGCTTAGCGGTCCCTCTCGAGCAGTACTTC
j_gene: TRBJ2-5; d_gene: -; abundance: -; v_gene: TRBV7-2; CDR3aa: CASSDRGVTQYF; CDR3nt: TGTGCCAGCAGCGATAGAGGCGTGACCCAGTACTTC
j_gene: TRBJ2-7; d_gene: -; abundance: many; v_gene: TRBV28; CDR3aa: CASSLRGGFIEQYF; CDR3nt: TGTGCCAGCAGTTTGAGGGGGGGCTTCATCGAGCAGTACTTC
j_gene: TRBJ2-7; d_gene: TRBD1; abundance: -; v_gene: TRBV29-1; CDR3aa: CSAGGTGVAFYEQYF; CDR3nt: TGCAGCGCCGGAGGCACAGGGGTGGCATTCTACGAGCAGTACTTC
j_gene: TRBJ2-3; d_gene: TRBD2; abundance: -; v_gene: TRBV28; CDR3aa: CASSLSGLAAGTDTQYF; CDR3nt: TGTGCCAGCAGTTTATCAGGACTAGCGGCAGGCACAGATACGCAGTATTTT
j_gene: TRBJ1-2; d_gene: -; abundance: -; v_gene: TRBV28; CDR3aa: CASSLSVALYGYTF; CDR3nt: TGTGCCAGCAGTTTATCAGTTGCCCTCTATGGCTACACCTTC
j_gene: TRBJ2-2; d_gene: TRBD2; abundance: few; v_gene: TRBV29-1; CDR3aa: CSVVLAGGPNTGELFF; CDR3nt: TGCAGCGTTGTTCTAGCGGGAGGGCCGAACACCGGGGAGCTGTTTTTT
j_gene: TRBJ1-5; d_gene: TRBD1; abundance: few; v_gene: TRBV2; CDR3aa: CASSGTGNQPQHF; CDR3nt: TGTGCCAGCAGCGGGACAGGGAATCAGCCCCAGCATTTT
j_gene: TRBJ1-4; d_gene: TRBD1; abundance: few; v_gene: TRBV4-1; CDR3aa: CASSHPGQSEKLFF; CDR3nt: TGCGCCAGCAGCCACCCGGGACAGAGTGAAAAACTGTTTTTT
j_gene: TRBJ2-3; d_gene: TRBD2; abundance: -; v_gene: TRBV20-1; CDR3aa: CSAREPASGSGDTQYF; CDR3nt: TGCAGTGCTAGAGAGCCGGCTAGCGGGAGTGGGGATACGCAGTATTTT
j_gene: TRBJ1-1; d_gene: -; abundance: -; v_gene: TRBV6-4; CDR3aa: CASSASRDTEAFF; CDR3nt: TGTGCCAGCAGTGCGAGCAGGGATACTGAAGCTTTCTTT
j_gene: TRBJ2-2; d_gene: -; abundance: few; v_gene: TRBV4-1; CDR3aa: CASSQVDLAGELFF; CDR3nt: TGCGCCAGCAGCCAAGTGGACTTGGCCGGGGAGCTGTTTTTT
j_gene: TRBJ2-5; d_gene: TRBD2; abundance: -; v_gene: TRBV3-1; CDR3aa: CASSQVDLAAQETQYF; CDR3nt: TGTGCCAGCAGCCAAGTGGATCTAGCGGCTCAAGAGACCCAGTACTTC
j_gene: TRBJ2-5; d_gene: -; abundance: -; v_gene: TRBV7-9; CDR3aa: CASSPPGELGTQYF; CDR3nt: TGTGCCAGCAGTCCTCCCGGGGAGTTGGGGACCCAGTACTTC
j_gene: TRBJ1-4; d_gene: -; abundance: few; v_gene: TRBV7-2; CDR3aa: CASSPDVVKLFF; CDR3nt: TGTGCCAGCAGCCCCGATGTGGTAAAACTGTTTTTT
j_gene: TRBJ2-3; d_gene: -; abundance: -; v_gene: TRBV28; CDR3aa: CASSLGSAPDTQYF; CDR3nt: TGTGCCAGCAGTTTGGGCAGCGCACCAGATACGCAGTATTTT
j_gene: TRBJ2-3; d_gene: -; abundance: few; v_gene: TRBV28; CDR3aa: CASSPQTETSTDTQYF; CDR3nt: TGTGCCAGCAGCCCACAGACGGAGACGAGCACAGATACGCAGTATTTT
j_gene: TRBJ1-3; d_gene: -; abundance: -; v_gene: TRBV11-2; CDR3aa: CASSPGAGGGNTIYF; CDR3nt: TGTGCCAGCAGCCCAGGCGCGGGGGGTGGAAACACCATATATTTT
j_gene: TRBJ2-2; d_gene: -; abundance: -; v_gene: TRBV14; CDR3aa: CASSEQGTGELFF; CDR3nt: TGTGCCAGCAGCGAACAGGGAACCGGGGAGCTGTTTTTT
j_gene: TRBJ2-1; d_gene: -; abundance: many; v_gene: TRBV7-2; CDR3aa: CASSLGPSSYNEQFF; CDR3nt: TGTGCCAGCAGTTTAGGTCCTAGCTCCTACAATGAGCAGTTCTTC
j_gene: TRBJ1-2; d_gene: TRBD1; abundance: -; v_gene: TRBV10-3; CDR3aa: CAISVQGTESYGYTF; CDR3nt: TGTGCCATCAGTGTCCAGGGGACAGAGAGTTATGGCTACACCTTC
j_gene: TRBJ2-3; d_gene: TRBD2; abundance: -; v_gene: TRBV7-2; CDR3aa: CASRVLAGRTDTQYF; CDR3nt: TGTGCCAGCAGGGTTCTAGCGGGGCGCACAGATACGCAGTATTTT
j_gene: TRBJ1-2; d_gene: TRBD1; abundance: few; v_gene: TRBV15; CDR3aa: CATSRGDRNYGYTF; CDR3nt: TGTGCCACCAGCAGAGGGGACAGGAACTATGGCTACACCTTC
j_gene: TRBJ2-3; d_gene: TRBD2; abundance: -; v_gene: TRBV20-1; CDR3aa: CSATSGQLAGVADTQYF; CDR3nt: TGCAGTGCTACGTCCGGGCAGCTAGCGGGGGTGGCAGATACGCAGTATTTT
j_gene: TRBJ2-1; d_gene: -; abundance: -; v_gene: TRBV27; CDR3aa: CASSLGGVLGADEQFF; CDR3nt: TGTGCCAGCAGTTTAGGAGGAGTACTGGGGGCGGATGAGCAGTTCTTC
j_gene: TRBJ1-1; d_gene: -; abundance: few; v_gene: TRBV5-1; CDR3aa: CASSLELGNTEAFF; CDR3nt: TGCGCCAGCAGCTTGGAACTGGGGAACACTGAAGCTTTCTTT
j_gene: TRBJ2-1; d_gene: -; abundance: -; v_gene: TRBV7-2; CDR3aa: CASSLGAPGTNEQFF; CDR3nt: TGTGCCAGCAGCTTAGGGGCTCCGGGGACCAATGAGCAGTTCTTC